Presented here are 30 T cell receptor beta chains from one specimen sequenced in a study of T cells after posttransplantation cyclophosphamide (dated by TCRdb to 2016 to 2017). The method behind the library was the immunoSEQ multiplex PCR assay. This is the immuneACCESS table as TCRdb keeps it, with only in-frame sequences that have V and J called. A part of the clones is gone; compared with another copy, unresolved V genes explain less than half, and the rest is unexplained. The table notes around 44,000 clones here, none of them singletons. 2% to 3% of the sample is held by the ten biggest clonotypes. Sequencing was done on a sample of PBMCs. Every receptor here comes from a middle-aged man in good health, CMV-negative, and a related stem cell transplant donor.

This clone was counted ten times or more. This chain connects TRBV4-3 to TRBJ1-4, with D maybe TRBD1 (5 bases). Germline V gene lookup returns CDR1 LGHNA and CDR2 YSLEER. V was shortened by 2 bases and J by 7 bases, with 11 bases between the two germline ends. CDR3 length equals 14 residues. The CDR3 DNA reads as TGCGCCAGCAGCCAAATTTCAGGGTCTGAAAAACTGTTTTTT. This translates into CASSQISGSEKLFF.

There are a few counts of this clone. This chain uses TRBV11-3 with TRBJ2-3, with 11 nucleotides matching TRBD2. Trimming at V came to 5 bases and at J to 3 bases, leaving 7 bases not matched to a gene. Per germline, CDR1 SGHNT and CDR2 YENEEA. CDR3 length equals 16 residues. CDR3 amino acids: CASSQISGRDTDTQYF. For the CDR3, the DNA is TGTGCCAGCAGCCAAATTAGCGGGAGGGATACAGATACGCAGTATTTT.

At least ten counts were recorded for this clone. The J gene is TRBJ1-5, the V gene TRBV19, with D perhaps TRBD1 (5 bases). CDR1 and CDR2 (germline): LNHDA, SQIVND (reference sequence). Deletions cut 4 bases from V and 6 bases from J, with 16 bases between. The CDR3 sequence is 15 residues long. CDR3 region: CASSTSSGGFQPQHF. The CDR3 DNA reads TGTGCCAGTAGTACTTCCTCCGGGGGGTTTCAGCCCCAGCATTTT.

In this sample, this clone turned up many times. This chain links TRBV4-3 with TRBJ2-2; a weak D match, TRBD2 (5 bases). CDR1 and CDR2 from the germline V gene are LGHNA and YSLEER. This CDR3 comprises 15 residues. Trimming pared 1 base from V and 5 bases from J, leaving 11 bases between. The CDR3 nucleotides read TGCGCCAGCAGCCAAGGGACCGGCGGGACCGGGGAGCTGTTTTTT. It codes for CASSQGTGGTGELFF.

Ten or more counts support this clone. The rearrangement uses TRBV6-5 and TRBJ1-4; tentative D call: TRBD1 (6 bases). In germline, CDR1 is MNHEY, CDR2 SVGAGI. V lost 5 bases and J lost 7, with 14 bases in between. The CDR3 extends over 14 amino acids. The CDR3 loop reads CASSPQGFGEKLFF. The CDR3 nucleotides are TGTGCCAGCAGTCCACAGGGCTTCGGTGAAAAACTGTTTTTT.

This clone was counted at least ten times. The chain joins TRBV29-1 to TRBJ1-4; D gene uncertain. Trimming left V 4 bases short and J 0 bases short, with 9 bases between. The germline V gene encodes CDR1 SQVTM and CDR2 ANQGSEA. The length of the CDR3 is 14 residues. CDR3: CSVVESSTNEKLFF. The CDR3 nucleotides read TGCAGCGTTGTTGAAAGCTCAACTAATGAAAAACTGTTTTTT.

This clone has a count of ten or more. An end of the junction differs from the germline gene, which may be a read error. The chain is built from TRBV7-9 and TRBJ1-5, with D uncertain. Germline loops: CDR1 SEHNR, CDR2 FQNEAQ (reference sequence). The CDR3 runs 14 residues. The CDR3 loop is CASSLGVGNQPQHF. For the CDR3, the DNA is TGTGCCAGCAGTTTAGGTGTCGGCAATCAGCCCCAGCATTTT.

This clone showed up many times. The rearrangement links TRBV2 to TRBJ1-5; possible D gene TRBD1, 6 bases. CDR1 is SNHLY, CDR2 FYNNEI, per germline. The CDR3 has 17 amino acids. V was shortened by 0 bases and J by 3 bases, with 15 bases between the two germline ends. CDR3 in amino acids: CASSEAPGQLLNQPQHF. DNA of the CDR3: TGTGCCAGCAGTGAAGCGCCTGGACAGCTCCTCAATCAGCCCCAGCATTTT.

This clone was counted at least ten times. The chain uses TRBV7-2 and TRBJ1-2; no firm D call. V gave up 3 bases and J gave up 3 bases, with 20 bases separating them. CDR3 length: 17 residues. CDR1 and CDR2 from the germline V gene are SGHTA and FQGNSA. CDR3 residues: CASSFSGPIPNDYGYTF. CDR3 bases: TGTGCCAGCAGCTTCTCAGGTCCCATCCCTAACGACTATGGCTACACCTTC.

This clone was detected only a few times. This chain uses TRBV6-4 with TRBJ2-3, with D possibly being TRBD2 (5 bases). Trimming took off 4 bases at V and 0 bases at J, with 14 bases between the two ends. This CDR3 contains 16 residues. Germline lookup yields CDR1 MRHNA and CDR2 SNTAGT. CDR3 amino acids: CASSVYGESSTDTQYF. In DNA, the CDR3 is TGTGCCAGCAGTGTGTACGGGGAGTCTAGCACAGATACGCAGTATTTT.

This clone was recorded at least ten times. J is TRBJ1-1 and V is TRBV5-8; 7 nucleotides line up with TRBD1. CDR3 length equals 16 residues. J was trimmed by 0 bases and V by 3 bases; bases with no gene match: 8. Per the germline V gene, CDR1 is SGHTS and CDR2 is YDEGEE. The DNA of the CDR3 is TGTGCCAGCAGCTACGAAGGGACAGACTTGAACACTGAAGCTTTCTTT. This gives the protein CASSYEGTDLNTEAFF.

The J gene is TRBJ2-7, the V gene TRBV25-1, with 9 bases identical to TRBD1. This CDR3 has 15 residues. The germline CDR1 and CDR2 sequences are MGHDK and SYGVNS. V was pared by 6 bases and J by 3 bases, with 9 bases of the junction left unmatched. The CDR3 region has the DNA TGTGCCAGCAGACCATCGGGACAGGGAATCTACGAGCAGTACTTC. Residues: CASRPSGQGIYEQYF.

This clone was recorded many times. The genes are TRBV5-4 and TRBJ2-5; 9 bases match TRBD1. V was clipped by 4 bases and J by 0 bases; unmatched bases: 7. This CDR3 is 16 amino acids long. Germline V gene lookup returns CDR1 SGHNT and CDR2 YYREEE (reference sequence). CDR3 nucleotides: TGTGCCAGCAGCGTCACAGGGGGCCCTAACCAAGAGACCCAGTACTTC. Its translation: CASSVTGGPNQETQYF.

This clone was counted at least ten times. The rearrangement joins TRBV9 to TRBJ1-6; 8 bases are shared with TRBD1. This CDR3 has 15 amino acids. Germline V lookup: CDR1 SGDLS, CDR2 YYNGEE. J was trimmed by 7 bases and V by 4 bases; bases with no gene match: 7. CDR3 loop: CASSPGQGINSPLHF. The CDR3 region has the DNA TGTGCCAGCAGCCCAGGACAGGGTATCAATTCACCCCTCCACTTT.

This clone has more than one count but fewer than ten. The chain links TRBV6-4 to TRBJ2-1, with 8 bases aligning to TRBD2. The CDR3 extends over 14 amino acids. V trimming: 3 bases; J trimming: 8 bases; junction bases outside the gene matches: 6. Per the germline V gene, CDR1 is MRHNA and CDR2 is SNTAGT. The CDR3 DNA sequence: TGTGCCAGCAGTGAGAGCGGGGGTGGGGATGAGCAGTTCTTC. Translation gives CASSESGGGDEQFF.

This clone has ten or more counts. J is TRBJ2-1 and V is TRBV19, with a weak D call TRBD2 (6 bases). V lost 6 bases to trimming and J lost 1 base, with 10 bases between them. The CDR3 has 14 amino acids. CDR1 LNHDA and CDR2 SQIVND come from the germline V gene (reference sequence). CDR3 amino acids: CASSRGISYNEQFF. CDR3 coding DNA: TGTGCCAGTAGCCGGGGGATTTCCTACAATGAGCAGTTCTTC.

At least ten counts were recorded for this clone. This CDR3 reads CAIRSVGNQPQHF. The CDR3 DNA reads as TGTGCCATCAGATCAGTGGGCAATCAGCCCCAGCATTTT. This chain connects TRBV10-3 to TRBJ1-5; no definite D call. V dropped 6 bases and J dropped 2 bases, with 8 bases sitting between them. The CDR3 is 13 amino acids. The germline V gene encodes CDR1 ENHRY and CDR2 SYGVKD.

This clone was seen ten or more times. The gene calls are TRBV29-1 and TRBJ2-7; perhaps TRBD1 as D (6 bases). This CDR3 spans 16 amino acids. CDR1 and CDR2 from the germline V gene are SQVTM and ANQGSEA. The V gene lost 5 bases and the J gene lost 4 bases, with 24 bases spanning the gap. CDR3 loop: CSVTDRSPGGLYEQYF. In DNA form, the CDR3 reads TGCAGCGTTACCGACAGGTCACCAGGTGGATTATACGAGCAGTACTTC.

This clone was seen at least ten times. The chain employs TRBV2 and TRBJ1-1, with TRBD1 as a possible D gene (6 bases). From germline, CDR1 is SNHLY and CDR2 FYNNEI. The CDR3 is 13 residues long. V gave up 8 bases and J gave up 5 bases, with 15 bases separating them. This CDR3 is CASGEDSNTEAFF. The CDR3 coding sequence is TGTGCCAGCGGCGAGGACAGCAATACTGAAGCTTTCTTT. The full variable domain, in which reference TRBV2 and TRBJ1-1 provide the parts outside the CDR3, is EPEVTQTPSHQVTQMGQEVILRCVPISNHLYFYWYRQILGQKVEFLVSFYNNEISEKSEIFDDQFSVERPDGSNFTLKIRSTKLEDSAMYFCASGEDSNTEAFFGQGTRLTVV.

This clone was found many times. The CDR3 loop is CASSPSTDTQYF. The CDR3 DNA reads TGTGCCAGCAGCCCTTCCACAGATACGCAGTATTTT. The genes are TRBV7-2 and TRBJ2-3; D remains ambiguous. Germline V lookup: CDR1 SGHTA, CDR2 FQGNSA. Deletions cut 5 bases from V and 2 bases from J, with 5 bases between. This CDR3 is 12 amino acids long.

This clone was counted ten times or more. The CDR3 loop reads CASSLRGVNYGYTF. The CDR3 nucleotides read TGTGCCAGCAGTCTTCGGGGGGTTAACTATGGCTACACCTTC. This sequence joins TRBV5-6 and TRBJ1-2, with TRBD1 as a possible D gene (5 bases). With 5 bases removed from V and 1 base from J, the gap between germline ends came to 12 bases. CDR1 and CDR2 (germline): SGHDT, YYEEEE. The CDR3 sequence is 14 residues long.

This clone was seen ten or more times. This chain uses TRBV19 with TRBJ1-2; D is possibly TRBD1 (6 bases). The ends were cut back, 3 bases at V and 4 bases at J, with 21 bases in the middle. The CDR3 length is 17 residues. Germline loops: CDR1 LNHDA, CDR2 SQIVND (reference sequence). CDR3 sequence (DNA): TGTGCCAGTAGTATTGGGCAGGGGTCACATCTGGGCTATGGCTACACCTTC. Its translation is CASSIGQGSHLGYGYTF.

This clone was counted many times. This chain uses TRBV6-1 with TRBJ2-7; the match to TRBD2 covers 9 bases. The CDR3 is 16 residues long. Unmatched junction bases numbered 10, after V lost 3 bases and J lost 4 bases. Per germline, CDR1 MNHNS and CDR2 SASEGT. The CDR3 sequence: CASSDDLLAGEYEQYV. In nucleotides, the CDR3 is TGTGCCAGCAGTGATGACTTGTTAGCGGGAGAATACGAGCAGTACGTC.

In its sample, this clone was seen many times. This chain uses TRBV5-1 with TRBJ2-3; tentative D call: TRBD2 (5 bases). Germline CDR1 and CDR2: SGHRS and YFSETQ. CDR3 length equals 15 residues. The V end was cut by 4 bases, the J end by 5 bases, with 17 bases between. CDR3 region: CASSIRTGGEDTQYF. CDR3 DNA: TGCGCCAGCAGCATTAGGACTGGCGGAGAAGATACGCAGTATTTT.

The sample holds many counts of this clone. V gene TRBV6-4 combines with J gene TRBJ2-3, with D possibly matching TRBD2 (5 bases). Germline CDR1 is MRHNA and CDR2 is SNTAGT. CDR3 size: 14 residues. V gave up 2 bases and J gave up 1 base, with 7 bases separating them. The CDR3 loop is CASSDGSGTDTQYF. As DNA, the CDR3 is TGTGCCAGCAGTGACGGGAGCGGCACAGATACGCAGTATTTT.

This clone was counted ten times or more. The chain has TRBV7-6 and TRBJ2-6, with a weak D call TRBD2 (6 bases). Germline CDR1 is SGHVS and CDR2 is FNYEAQ. The CDR3 loop spans 17 amino acids. The V end was cut by 1 base, the J end by 0 bases, with 10 bases between. The CDR3, as DNA: TGTGCCAGCAGCTTAGTTCTGGGGGGCTCTGGGGCCAACGTCCTGACTTTC. Its translation is CASSLVLGGSGANVLTF.

This clone was recorded many times. The genes are TRBV4-3 and TRBJ2-3; TRBD2 matches 8 bases. V lost 4 bases and J lost 2; bases outside the gene matches: 8. The CDR3 spans 16 residues. Germline V gene lookup returns CDR1 LGHNA and CDR2 YSLEER. CDR3 loop: CASSPGAGVPTDTQYF. In nucleotides, the CDR3 is TGCGCCAGCAGCCCCGGAGCGGGAGTTCCCACAGATACGCAGTATTTT.

V gene TRBV7-3 combines with J gene TRBJ2-5; TRBD2 is a possible D gene (5 bases). The V end was cut by 1 base, the J end by 9 bases, with 18 bases between. The CDR3 is 15 residues long. Per germline, CDR1 SGHTA and CDR2 FQGTGA. CDR3 coding DNA: TGTGCCAGCAGCTTAAATGTAGGGCCGACGGAGGCCCAGTACTTC. It encodes CASSLNVGPTEAQYF.

This clone has a count of ten or more. The J gene is TRBJ2-3, the V gene TRBV29-1; 11 nucleotides agree with TRBD2. Per germline, CDR1 SQVTM and CDR2 ANQGSEA. The CDR3 totals 17 residues. The V gene end was trimmed by 6 bases and the J gene end by 4 bases; junction bases not matched to a gene: 15. CDR3 DNA: TGCAGCGTCTACCTTACCCCGGGACTAGCGGTTTCAGATACGCAGTATTTT. This codes for CSVYLTPGLAVSDTQYF.

In this sample, this clone turned up many times. The chain uses TRBV19 and TRBJ1-4, with D possibly matching TRBD1 (5 bases). Germline assignment: CDR1 LNHDA and CDR2 SQIVND (reference sequence). The CDR3 is made up of 15 amino acids. The V end lost 4 bases, the J end lost 0 bases, and 9 bases lay between the germline ends. DNA of the CDR3: TGTGCCAGTAGTACAGGGATAGCAACTAATGAAAAACTGTTTTTT. Protein sequence: CASSTGIATNEKLFF. The variable domain in full, completed from reference TRBV19 and TRBJ1-4, reads DGGITQSPKYLFRKEGQNVTLSCEQNLNHDAMYWYRQDPGQGLRLIYYSQIVNDFQKGDIAEGYSVSREKKESFPLTVTSAQKNPTAFYLCASSTGIATNEKLFFGSGTQLSVL.